Shown below are 32 T cell receptor beta chains from a single sample sequenced in a study of cytomegalovirus exposure and HLA in healthy donors. The PCR made use of 60 Vbeta and 13 Jbeta primers. TCRdb's table, derived via immunoSEQ multiplex PCR, lists solely in-frame clones and lacks some. This table holds 150,000 to 200,000 clones, almost 80% found once. The sequenced sample consisted of PBMCs. The receptors here all came from a man aged 50 or older in good health and CMV-seropositive.

This chain uses TRBV19 with TRBJ1-3, with D unclear. Trimming left V 4 bases short and J 2 bases short, with 12 bases between. CDR3 length equals 15 residues. CDR1 is LNHDA, CDR2 SQIVND, per germline (reference sequence). DNA for the CDR3: TGTGCCAGTAGTAAACGGGTTGTGACTGGAAACACCATATATTTT. It codes for CASSKRVVTGNTIYF.

The chain employs TRBV6-6 and TRBJ1-1; 7 nucleotides line up with TRBD1. CDR3 length: 14 residues. The trim removed 2 bases at V and 3 bases at J, leaving 3 bases unmatched. Germline values: CDR1 MNHNY, CDR2 SVGAGI (reference sequence). CDR3 DNA: TGTGCCAGCAGTTACGAGACAGGGCACACTGAAGCTTTCTTT. It is translated as CASSYETGHTEAFF.

This chain uses TRBV4-2 with TRBJ1-5; D is uncertain. The germline V gene has CDR1 LGHNA and CDR2 YNFKEQ. This CDR3 spans 17 amino acids. The V end lost 0 bases, the J end lost 0 bases, and 12 bases lay between the germline ends. Here the CDR3 DNA reads TGTGCCAGCAGCCAAGAAATGCGGGGTTATAGCAATCAGCCCCAGCATTTT. Translating it yields CASSQEMRGYSNQPQHF.

The V and J genes are TRBV5-5 and TRBJ1-2, with a tentative D call TRBD1 (6 bases). The CDR3 runs to 14 residues. The germline CDR1 and CDR2 sequences are SGHKS and YYEKEE (reference sequence). Trimming took off 0 bases at V and 4 bases at J, with 10 bases between the two ends. In DNA, the CDR3 is TGTGCCAGCAGCTTGGGGACAGTCATCTATGGCTACACCTTC. It is translated as CASSLGTVIYGYTF.

The gene calls are TRBV11-2 and TRBJ2-5; D possibly corresponds to TRBD2 (6 bases). Per the germline V gene, CDR1 is SGHAT and CDR2 is FQNNGV. Between the trimmed V and J ends, which lost 5 bases and 2 bases, there was a span of 15 bases. The CDR3 is made up of 15 amino acids. As DNA, the CDR3 is TGTGCCAGCAGCACGCGACGGGGGAATCAAGAGACCCAGTACTTC. Its translation is CASSTRRGNQETQYF.

CDR3 region: CASSGRRAELETQYF. The CDR3 coding sequence is TGTGCCAGCAGTGGTCGCAGGGCGGAGTTGGAGACCCAGTACTTC. This rearrangement joins TRBV6-1 to TRBJ2-5; tentative D call: TRBD1 (5 bases). There are 15 residues in the CDR3. The germline V gene encodes CDR1 MNHNS and CDR2 SASEGT. Trimming left V 4 bases short and J 5 bases short, with 17 bases between.

The J gene is TRBJ1-5, the V gene TRBV19, with a possible D match to TRBD1 (6 bases). Trimming stripped 7 bases from V and 7 bases from J, with 17 bases between. Germline CDR1 is LNHDA and CDR2 is SQIVND (reference sequence). This CDR3 comprises 14 residues. CDR3 nucleotide sequence: TGTGCCAGTAAGGCGGGGGGCGCTTACCAGCCCCAGCATTTT. It specifies CASKAGGAYQPQHF.

This clone came up a few times. The gene calls are TRBV18 and TRBJ1-2, with no clear D. Trimming left V 4 bases short and J 5 bases short, with 11 bases between. This CDR3 has 13 residues. Germline CDR1 reads KGHSH; CDR2 reads LQKENI. In DNA, the CDR3 is TGTGCCAGCTCACTACCCTCAGGTTATGGCTACACCTTC. Protein product: CASSLPSGYGYTF.

This chain links TRBV6-1 with TRBJ1-4; D uncertain. Trimming removed 0 bases at V and 4 bases at J, with 15 bases between. The length of the CDR3 is 17 residues. Germline assignment: CDR1 MNHNS and CDR2 SASEGT. The CDR3 coding sequence is TGTGCCAGCAGTGAAGCGTACACTCGAGGAGGTAATGAAAAACTGTTTTTT. Its translation: CASSEAYTRGGNEKLFF.

The chain uses TRBV9 and TRBJ2-7; 8 bases align to TRBD1. This CDR3 has 15 amino acids. The germline V gene has CDR1 SGDLS and CDR2 YYNGEE. V trimming: 0 bases; J trimming: 3 bases; junction bases outside the gene matches: 5. Written as DNA, the CDR3 is TGTGCCAGCAGCGTAGCCCCCGGGACAGGCTACGAGCAGTACTTC. Amino acids: CASSVAPGTGYEQYF.

The chain links TRBV5-1 to TRBJ1-5; the match to TRBD1 covers 9 bases. Looked up from germline, CDR1 is SGHRS and CDR2 is YFSETQ. This CDR3 contains 12 residues. V shed 10 bases and J 4 bases; nucleotides not matched to a gene: 3. The CDR3 loop reads CAGDRVNQPQHF. The CDR3 DNA follows: TGCGCCGGGGACAGGGTAAATCAGCCCCAGCATTTT.

V is TRBV10-3 and J is TRBJ2-3; D is unresolved. CDR3 length: 13 residues. Germline loops: CDR1 ENHRY, CDR2 SYGVKD. Between the trimmed V and J ends, which lost 4 bases and 3 bases, there was a span of 8 bases. The CDR3, as DNA: TGTGCCATCAGTGTAACGAGTACAGATACGCAGTATTTT. Translation gives CAISVTSTDTQYF.

The chain employs TRBV15 and TRBJ2-5; the D is unclear. The V end was cut by 0 bases, the J end by 3 bases, with 8 bases between. Germline assignment: CDR1 LNHNV and CDR2 YYDKDF (reference sequence). CDR3 size: 14 residues. This chain's CDR3 is CATSRDTAKETQYF. CDR3 coding DNA: TGTGCCACCAGCAGAGACACAGCCAAAGAGACCCAGTACTTC. The full variable domain, in which reference TRBV15 and TRBJ2-5 provide the parts outside the CDR3, is DAMVIQNPRYQVTQFGKPVTLSCSQTLNHNVMYWYQQKSSQAPKLLFHYYDKDFNNEADTPDNFQSRRPNTSFCFLDIRSPGLGDTAMYLCATSRDTAKETQYFGPGTRLLVL.

This chain joins TRBV19 and TRBJ1-2, with D possibly matching TRBD1 (5 bases). The CDR3 loop spans 16 amino acids. Germline V lookup: CDR1 LNHDA, CDR2 SQIVND (reference sequence). V lost 2 bases and J 1 base, leaving 14 bases between the germline ends. The CDR3 coding sequence is TGTGCCAGTAGTATACTTGGGGCCTCCTTTAACTATGGCTACACCTTC. Translated, it gives CASSILGASFNYGYTF.

The chain is built from TRBV28 and TRBJ2-1; 8 bases match TRBD1. Losses at the gene ends were 3 bases for V and 8 bases for J; bases not matched to a gene: 3. Germline V gene sequence: CDR1 MDHEN, CDR2 SYDVKM. The CDR3 loop spans 13 amino acids. The CDR3, as DNA: TGTGCCAGCAGTTTGGACAGGGTCCATGAGCAGTTCTTC. Amino acids: CASSLDRVHEQFF.

J is TRBJ1-1 and V is TRBV28; 7 bases are shared with TRBD1. The germline V gene has CDR1 MDHEN and CDR2 SYDVKM. The CDR3 has 15 residues. The J segment lost 2 bases and the V segment lost 5 bases, leaving 8 bases of the junction unmatched. CDR3 residues: CASSAPRGVNTEAFF. In DNA form, the CDR3 reads TGTGCCAGCAGTGCTCCCAGGGGGGTTAACACTGAAGCTTTCTTT.

The chain links TRBV19 to TRBJ2-4, with no clear D. Germline assignment: CDR1 LNHDA and CDR2 SQIVND (reference sequence). The CDR3 extends over 16 amino acids. V was cut by 5 bases and J by 7 bases, with 21 bases left in between. The chain's CDR3 is CASSVPSSVPGNIQYF. The CDR3 nucleotides read TGTGCCAGTAGTGTACCCTCCTCGGTCCCCGGGAACATTCAGTACTTC. Full variable domain (outside the CDR3, taken from reference TRBV19 and TRBJ2-4): DGGITQSPKYLFRKEGQNVTLSCEQNLNHDAMYWYRQDPGQGLRLIYYSQIVNDFQKGDIAEGYSVSREKKESFPLTVTSAQKNPTAFYLCASSVPSSVPGNIQYFGAGTRLSVL.

CDR3 loop: CASSRTDSNQPQHF. CDR3 nucleotide sequence: TGTGCCAGCAGTAGGACAGATAGCAATCAGCCCCAGCATTTT. The V call is TRBV28, the J call TRBJ1-5; weak D call: TRBD1 (6 bases). Germline V gives CDR1 MDHEN, CDR2 SYDVKM. Trimming left V 5 bases short and J 0 bases short, with 8 bases between. The CDR3 contains 14 residues.

The chain uses TRBV7-9 and TRBJ2-7; TRBD2 might be the D (6 bases). CDR1 and CDR2 (germline): SEHNR, FQNEAQ (reference sequence). The CDR3 spans 14 residues. Trimming stripped 1 base from V and 5 bases from J, with 12 bases between. The CDR3 loop is CASSLVGGRNEQYV. DNA for the CDR3: TGTGCCAGCAGCTTAGTTGGGGGGAGAAACGAGCAGTACGTC.

The J gene is TRBJ1-2, the V gene TRBV6-5, with D possibly TRBD1 on 5 matching bases. Trimming took off 8 bases at V and 2 bases at J, with 12 bases between the two ends. CDR3 size: 13 residues. CDR1 is MNHEY and CDR2 is SVGAGI in the germline V gene. The CDR3 DNA reads TGTGCCAGCTGCAAGACAGCGAACTATGGCTACACCTTC. Translating gives CASCKTANYGYTF.

J is TRBJ2-1 and V is TRBV2, with TRBD2 matching 13 bases. Per germline, CDR1 SNHLY and CDR2 FYNNEI. The length of the CDR3 is 17 residues. V trimming: 7 bases; J trimming: 0 bases; junction bases outside the gene matches: 6. The chain's CDR3 is CASKGTSGASSYNEQFF. The CDR3 coding sequence is TGTGCCAGCAAGGGGACTAGCGGGGCGAGCTCCTACAATGAGCAGTTCTTC.

This sequence joins TRBV28 and TRBJ1-3; 7 bases are a match to TRBD1. Germline V gene sequence: CDR1 MDHEN, CDR2 SYDVKM. V shed 5 bases, J shed 8 bases, and the junction held 6 bases outside the gene matches. This CDR3 comprises 13 residues. The chain's CDR3 is CASSPRQGDTIYF. The DNA of the CDR3 is TGTGCCAGCAGTCCGCGTCAGGGGGACACCATATATTTT.

The rearrangement uses TRBV7-9 and TRBJ2-3; possible D gene TRBD1, 5 bases. Germline values: CDR1 SEHNR, CDR2 FQNEAQ (reference sequence). Trimming cost V 5 bases and J 2 bases, with 17 bases left between them. The CDR3 extends over 16 amino acids. The CDR3, as DNA: TGTGCCAGCAGCCCTGGGGCCCACCGTCCCACAGATACGCAGTATTTT. This encodes CASSPGAHRPTDTQYF. Based on the CDR3 plus reference TRBV7-9 and TRBJ2-3, the full variable domain is DTGVSQNPRHKITKRGQNVTFRCDPISEHNRLYWYRQTLGQGPEFLTYFQNEAQLEKSRLLSDRFSAERPKGSFSTLEIQRTEQGDSAMYLCASSPGAHRPTDTQYFGPGTRLTVL.

This rearrangement joins TRBV7-9 to TRBJ1-4, with D perhaps TRBD1 (6 bases). V shed 4 bases and J shed 7 bases, with 16 bases lying between them. The germline gives CDR1 SEHNR, CDR2 FQNEAQ (reference sequence). The CDR3 is made up of 15 amino acids. The chain's CDR3 is CASSSSGGSSEKLFF. Here the CDR3 DNA reads TGTGCCAGCAGCTCGTCTGGGGGCTCGAGTGAAAAACTGTTTTTT.

J is TRBJ1-4 and V is TRBV28; 7 positions agree with TRBD1. Germline V gene data show CDR1 as MDHEN and CDR2 as SYDVKM. The CDR3 has 13 residues. The V gene end was trimmed by 8 bases and the J gene end by 8 bases; junction bases not matched to a gene: 8. The CDR3 spells CASRRQGNEKLFF. The DNA for the CDR3 is TGTGCCAGCCGCCGACAGGGCAACGAAAAACTGTTTTTT.

V gene TRBV28 combines with J gene TRBJ1-3, with TRBD1 identical over 10 bases. The junction had 4 bases not matched to a gene; V was cut back by 6 bases and J by 8 bases. The CDR3 has 13 amino acids. The germline gives CDR1 MDHEN, CDR2 SYDVKM. CDR3 sequence: CASRGQGSDTIYF. The CDR3, as DNA: TGTGCCAGCAGGGGACAGGGGAGTGACACCATATATTTT.

The CDR3 DNA reads TGTGCCAGCAGCTCACAGGGGGCAATTGGTTCACCCCTCCACTTT. Protein sequence: CASSSQGAIGSPLHF. V is TRBV7-2 and J is TRBJ1-6; 9 nucleotides match TRBD1. The CDR3 is made up of 15 amino acids. Germline-derived CDR1 and CDR2 are SGHTA and FQGNSA. The V segment lost 4 bases and the J segment 9 bases; nucleotides outside the gene matches: 7.

The chain has TRBV11-2 and TRBJ2-3; 11 bases match TRBD2. V gave up 6 bases and J gave up 4 bases; unmatched junction bases: 6. The CDR3 spans 15 residues. The germline V gene encodes CDR1 SGHAT and CDR2 FQNNGV. CDR3 protein: CASRIAGGIADTQYF. The CDR3, as DNA: TGTGCCAGCAGAATAGCGGGGGGGATCGCAGATACGCAGTATTTT.

The V call is TRBV5-1, the J call TRBJ2-7, with a tentative D call TRBD2 (7 bases). CDR3 length equals 14 residues. V dropped 0 bases and J dropped 4 bases, with 11 bases sitting between them. Germline CDR1 and CDR2: SGHRS and YFSETQ. CDR3 DNA sequence: TGCGCCAGCAGCTTGGCGGCGGGGGCTTACGAGCAGTACTTC. This encodes CASSLAAGAYEQYF.

Concerning this clone itself: Mismatch with germline at one junction end may stem from a read error. The chain carries TRBV13 and TRBJ2-5; 9 bases line up with TRBD1. This CDR3 has 17 amino acids. Germline V gene data show CDR1 as PRHDT and CDR2 as FYEKMQ (reference sequence). CDR3 sequence (DNA): TGTGCCAGCAGTTTAGGCCCCGGGGGACAGGGTTTAGAGACCCAGTACTTC. It codes for CASSLGPGGQGLETQYF.

The J gene is TRBJ2-5, the V gene TRBV7-9; D possibly corresponds to TRBD1 (6 bases). This CDR3 is built from 17 residues. Germline V gene lookup returns CDR1 SEHNR and CDR2 FQNEAQ (reference sequence). Trimming shortened V by 7 bases and J by 2 bases, and 23 bases separated the two germline ends. This CDR3 reads CASTPGWDTRGQETQYF. CDR3 sequence (DNA): TGTGCCAGCACCCCCGGTTGGGACACCCGAGGGCAAGAGACCCAGTACTTC.

The J gene is TRBJ2-6, the V gene TRBV18; weak D call: TRBD1 (5 bases). Trimming cost V 4 bases and J 0 bases, with 10 bases left between them. CDR3 length: 16 residues. Germline V gene lookup returns CDR1 KGHSH and CDR2 LQKENI. The CDR3, as DNA: TGTGCCAGCTCACGAACGACAGACTCTGGGGCCAACGTCCTGACTTTC. It codes for CASSRTTDSGANVLTF.